This T cell receptor beta chain was observed in a study of early T cells in non-severe SARS-CoV-2 infection. This clonotype was detected a few times. Its antigen is not known. Unique molecular identifiers were attached to individual cDNA molecules. TCRdb re-called the 5' RACE reads through MiXCR, storing one row per CDR3 protein. The profile shows about 55,000 distinct CDR3 sequences, 6.6% of them singletons. Findings of the study overall: In VDJdb matching, anti-spike CD8 responses were favored while private and CD4 specificities went missing.

This CDR3 is 16 amino acids long. The V gene's germline CDR1 is ENHRY and CDR2 SYGVKD. Trimming removed 0 bases from V and 0 bases from J, with 12 bases in between. This chain uses TRBV10-3 with TRBJ2-7, with a possible D match to TRBD1 (6 bases). The input for sequencing was whole blood, taken at baseline. This receptor was obtained from an adult who was a healthcare worker with PCR-confirmed SARS-CoV-2 infection or an uninfected control (not recorded which). DNA for the CDR3: TGTGCCATCAGTGAGTCAGGGACACTCAGCTCCTACGAGCAGTACTTC. Amino acids: CAISESGTLSSYEQYF.